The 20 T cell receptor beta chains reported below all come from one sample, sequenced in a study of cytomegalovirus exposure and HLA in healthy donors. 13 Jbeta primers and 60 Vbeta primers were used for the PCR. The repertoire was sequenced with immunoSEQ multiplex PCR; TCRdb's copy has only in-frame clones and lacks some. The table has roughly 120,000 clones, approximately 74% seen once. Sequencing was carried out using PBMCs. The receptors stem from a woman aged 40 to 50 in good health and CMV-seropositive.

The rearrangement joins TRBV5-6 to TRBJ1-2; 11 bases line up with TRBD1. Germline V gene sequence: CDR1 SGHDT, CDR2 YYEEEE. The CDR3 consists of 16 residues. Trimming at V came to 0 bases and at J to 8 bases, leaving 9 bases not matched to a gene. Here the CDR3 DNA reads TGTGCCAGCAGCTTGGAAAAGGGACAGGGGGATGAGGGCTACACCTTC. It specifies CASSLEKGQGDEGYTF.

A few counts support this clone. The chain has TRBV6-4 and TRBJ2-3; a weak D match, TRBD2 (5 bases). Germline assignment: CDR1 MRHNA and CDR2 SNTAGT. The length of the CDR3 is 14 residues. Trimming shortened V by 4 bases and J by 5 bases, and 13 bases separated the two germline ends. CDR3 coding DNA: TGTGCCAGCAGTGCGGAGGTAGCCCAAGATACGCAGTATTTT. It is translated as CASSAEVAQDTQYF.

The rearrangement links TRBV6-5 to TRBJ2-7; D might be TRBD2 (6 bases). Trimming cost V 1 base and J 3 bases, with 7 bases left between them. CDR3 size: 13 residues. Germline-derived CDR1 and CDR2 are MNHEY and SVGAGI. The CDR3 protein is CASSYWRGYEQYF. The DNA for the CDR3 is TGTGCCAGCAGTTACTGGCGGGGCTACGAGCAGTACTTC.

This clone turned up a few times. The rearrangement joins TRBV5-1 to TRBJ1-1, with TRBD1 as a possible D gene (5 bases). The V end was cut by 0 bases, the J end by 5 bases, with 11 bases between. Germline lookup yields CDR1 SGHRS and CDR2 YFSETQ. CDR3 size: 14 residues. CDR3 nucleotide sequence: TGCGCCAGCAGCTTGGTTGGAGGGGAGACTGAAGCTTTCTTT. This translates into CASSLVGGETEAFF.

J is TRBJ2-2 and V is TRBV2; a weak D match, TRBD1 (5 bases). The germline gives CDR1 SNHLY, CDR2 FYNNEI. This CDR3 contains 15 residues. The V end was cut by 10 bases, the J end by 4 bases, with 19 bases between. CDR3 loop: CAIRLRGSGTGELFF. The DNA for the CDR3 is TGTGCCATCCGCCTAAGGGGATCGGGCACCGGGGAGCTGTTTTTT.

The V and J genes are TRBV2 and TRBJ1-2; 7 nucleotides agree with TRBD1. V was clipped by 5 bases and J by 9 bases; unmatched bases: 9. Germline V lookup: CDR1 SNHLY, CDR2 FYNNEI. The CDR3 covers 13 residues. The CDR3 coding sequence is TGTGCCAGCAGTTATACGACAGGGATAAGCTACACCTTC. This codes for CASSYTTGISYTF.

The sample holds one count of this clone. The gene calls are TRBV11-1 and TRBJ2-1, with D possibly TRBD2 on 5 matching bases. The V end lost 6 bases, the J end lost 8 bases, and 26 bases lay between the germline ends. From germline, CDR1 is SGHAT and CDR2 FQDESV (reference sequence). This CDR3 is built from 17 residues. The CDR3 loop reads CASSYRPAPQSEDEQFF. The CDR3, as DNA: TGTGCCAGCAGTTACCGACCGGCTCCTCAATCGGAGGATGAGCAGTTCTTC.

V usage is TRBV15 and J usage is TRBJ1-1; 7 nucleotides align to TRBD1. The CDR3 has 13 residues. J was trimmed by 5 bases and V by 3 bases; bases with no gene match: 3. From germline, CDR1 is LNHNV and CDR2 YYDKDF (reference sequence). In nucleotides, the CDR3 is TGTGCCACCAGCAGGCACAGGGGTACTGAAGCTTTCTTT. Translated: CATSRHRGTEAFF.

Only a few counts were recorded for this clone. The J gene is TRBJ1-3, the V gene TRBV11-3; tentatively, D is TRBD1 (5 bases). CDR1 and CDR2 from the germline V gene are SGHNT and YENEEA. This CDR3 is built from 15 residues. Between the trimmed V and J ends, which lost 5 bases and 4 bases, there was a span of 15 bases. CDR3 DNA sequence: TGTGCCAGCAGCACGACCGCAGGGCAAGGAAACACCATATATTTT. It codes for CASSTTAGQGNTIYF.

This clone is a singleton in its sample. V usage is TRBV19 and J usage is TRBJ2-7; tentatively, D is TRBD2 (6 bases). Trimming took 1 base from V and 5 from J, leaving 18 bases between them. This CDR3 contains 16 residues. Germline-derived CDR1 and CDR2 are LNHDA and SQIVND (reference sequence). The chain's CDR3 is CASSIVGGLLGNEQYF. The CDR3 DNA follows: TGTGCCAGTAGTATAGTGGGGGGACTCCTGGGGAACGAGCAGTACTTC.

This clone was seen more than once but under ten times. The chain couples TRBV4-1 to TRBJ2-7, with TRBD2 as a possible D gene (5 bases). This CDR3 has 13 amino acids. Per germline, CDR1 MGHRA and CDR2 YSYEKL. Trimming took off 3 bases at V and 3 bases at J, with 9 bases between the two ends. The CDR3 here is CASSQERFYEQYF. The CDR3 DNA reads TGCGCCAGCAGCCAGGAGCGGTTCTACGAGCAGTACTTC.

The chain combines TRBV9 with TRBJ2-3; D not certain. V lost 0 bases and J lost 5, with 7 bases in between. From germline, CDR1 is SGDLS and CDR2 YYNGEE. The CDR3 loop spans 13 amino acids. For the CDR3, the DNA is TGTGCCAGCAGCGTAGCTATAAAAGATACGCAGTATTTT. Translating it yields CASSVAIKDTQYF.

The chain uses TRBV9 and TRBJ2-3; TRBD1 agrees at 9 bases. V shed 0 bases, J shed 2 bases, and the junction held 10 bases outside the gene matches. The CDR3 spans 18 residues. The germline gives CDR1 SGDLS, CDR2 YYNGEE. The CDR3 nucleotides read TGTGCCAGCAGCGTAGAGGGACAGGGTGATCAATTCACAGATACGCAGTATTTT. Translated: CASSVEGQGDQFTDTQYF.

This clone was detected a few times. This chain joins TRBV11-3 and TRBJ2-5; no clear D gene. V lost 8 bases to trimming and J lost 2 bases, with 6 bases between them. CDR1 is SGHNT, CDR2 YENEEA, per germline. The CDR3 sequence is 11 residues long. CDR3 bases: TGTGCCAGCTCCTTACAAGAGACCCAGTACTTC. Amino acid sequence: CASSLQETQYF.

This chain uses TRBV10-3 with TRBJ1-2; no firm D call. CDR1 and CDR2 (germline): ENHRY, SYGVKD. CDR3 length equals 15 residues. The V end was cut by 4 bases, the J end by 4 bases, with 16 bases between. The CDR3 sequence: CAISVEFKSGYGYTF. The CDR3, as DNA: TGTGCCATCAGTGTGGAGTTCAAATCGGGCTATGGCTACACCTTC.

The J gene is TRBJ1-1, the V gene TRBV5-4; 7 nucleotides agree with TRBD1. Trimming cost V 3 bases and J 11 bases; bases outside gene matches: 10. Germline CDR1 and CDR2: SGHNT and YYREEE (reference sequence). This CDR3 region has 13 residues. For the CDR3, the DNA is TGTGCCAGCAGCTCGCCTGAGGGGGCGAGGGCTTTCTTT. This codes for CASSSPEGARAFF.

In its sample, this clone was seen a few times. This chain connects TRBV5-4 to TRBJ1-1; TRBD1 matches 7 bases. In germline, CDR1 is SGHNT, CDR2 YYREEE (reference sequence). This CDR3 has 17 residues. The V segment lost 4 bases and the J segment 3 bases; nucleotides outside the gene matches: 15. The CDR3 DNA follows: TGTGCCAGCAGCCCGACAGGGTATGTTTCATCGGACACTGAAGCTTTCTTT. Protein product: CASSPTGYVSSDTEAFF.

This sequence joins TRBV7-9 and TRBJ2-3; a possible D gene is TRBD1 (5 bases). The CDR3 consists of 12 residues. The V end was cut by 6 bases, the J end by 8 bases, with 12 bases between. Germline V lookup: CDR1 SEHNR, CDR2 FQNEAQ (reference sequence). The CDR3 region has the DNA TGTGCCAGCAGTCAACCCCAGGGTACGCAGTATTTT. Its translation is CASSQPQGTQYF.

The CDR3 coding sequence is TGTGCCAGCAGCTTCTCGCAGGGCTATGGCTACACCTTC. Amino acid sequence: CASSFSQGYGYTF. The V gene is TRBV7-9, the J gene TRBJ1-2, with a weak D call TRBD1 (5 bases). This CDR3 has 13 residues. Looked up from germline, CDR1 is SEHNR and CDR2 is FQNEAQ (reference sequence). Trimming left V 3 bases short and J 4 bases short, with 9 bases between.

This chain's CDR3 is CASSFIGGRAGIRQFF. As DNA, the CDR3 is TGTGCCAGCAGTTTTATCGGCGGGAGGGCCGGGATACGGCAGTTCTTC. The rearrangement joins TRBV28 to TRBJ2-1, with 9 bases aligning to TRBD2. V was pared by 3 bases and J by 12 bases, with 15 bases of the junction left unmatched. The CDR3 is made up of 16 amino acids. CDR1 is MDHEN, CDR2 SYDVKM, per germline.